The 16 T cell receptor beta chains listed next were all sequenced from one sample in a study of T-cell reconstitution after alpha-beta-depleted transplantation in children. Library preparation (for TCRbeta) was performed with unique molecular identifiers. One entry per CDR3 protein, called by TCRdb with MiXCR from the PCR reads. Of approximately 110,000 distinct CDR3 sequences listed, around 23% are singletons. The starting material was PBMCs, mostly from graft donor cells, obtained 180 days after TCRalphabeta/CD19-depleted stem cell transplant. The receptors were sampled from a male patient aged 2-15 years who had a stem cell transplant for chronic granulomatous disease, so the T cells may come from the graft donor.

J is TRBJ2-2 and V is TRBV7-2, with 12 bases aligning to TRBD2. V dropped 5 bases and J dropped 6; count of bases not matched to a gene: 7. CDR3 length: 16 amino acids. Looked up from germline, CDR1 is SGHTA and CDR2 is FQGNSA. This CDR3 reads CASSPRTSGAAGELFF. The DNA of the CDR3 is TGTGCCAGCAGCCCTAGGACTAGCGGGGCGGCCGGGGAGCTGTTTTTT.

Remarks on this clonotype: One junction end does not reproduce the germline sequence, and a read error may be involved. This rearrangement joins TRBV5-1 to TRBJ2-7, with TRBD2 matching over 12 bases. CDR1 is SGHRS and CDR2 is YFSETQ in the germline V gene. The CDR3 runs to 16 residues. The CDR3 coding sequence is TGCGCCAGCAGCTCCTGGACTAGCGGGGTCAACTACGAGCAGTACTTT. Its protein product is CASSSWTSGVNYEQYF.

This clonotype was observed many times. The rearrangement links TRBV12-3 or TRBV12-4 to TRBJ2-3; D remains unclear. The CDR3 sequence is 11 residues long. V dropped 5 bases and J dropped 5 bases, with 5 bases sitting between them. The CDR3 loop reads CASSPLDTQYF. The CDR3, as DNA: TGTGCCAGCAGTCCACTAGATACGCAGTATTTT.

This clonotype was seen only a few times. V usage is TRBV5-1 and J usage is TRBJ2-1, with D unclear. The V end was cut by 2 bases, the J end by 8 bases, with 11 bases between. The germline V gene encodes CDR1 SGHRS and CDR2 YFSETQ. The CDR3 is 13 residues long. CDR3 DNA: TGCGCCAGCAGCTTAGGGCCGACCCATGAGCAGTTCTTC. This sequence encodes CASSLGPTHEQFF.

This clonotype was recorded at least ten times. The V call is TRBV5-6, the J call TRBJ2-7, with D perhaps assigned TRBD1 or TRBD2 (5 bases each). The V gene's germline CDR1 is SGHDT and CDR2 YYEEEE. The ends were cut back, 0 bases at V and 6 bases at J, with 16 bases in the middle. This CDR3 has 15 residues. The CDR3 nucleotides are TGTGCCAGCAGCTTGGACCGCATTCCAGGGAGCGAGCAGTACTTC. Translating gives CASSLDRIPGSEQYF.

This clonotype occurred many times. The chain combines TRBV12-3 or TRBV12-4 with TRBJ1-5; the match to TRBD1 covers 7 bases. V lost 7 bases to trimming and J lost 6 bases; unmatched junction nucleotides: 3. The CDR3 is 12 amino acids. The CDR3, as DNA: TGTGCCAGCACCACAGGGGTTCAGCCCCAGCATTTT. Translating it yields CASTTGVQPQHF.

This clonotype showed up many times. The chain combines TRBV12-3 or TRBV12-4 with TRBJ2-3, with a tentative D call TRBD2 (5 bases). The CDR3 length is 12 residues. The germline V and J ends were trimmed by 5 bases and 9 bases, with 12 bases remaining between them. CDR3: CASSRASTTQYF. The DNA for the CDR3 is TGTGCCAGCAGTCGAGCTAGCACCACGCAGTATTTT.

The chain joins TRBV7-9 to TRBJ2-7; D call uncertain. V was trimmed by 2 bases and J by 2 bases, leaving 10 bases between them. The CDR3 consists of 14 residues. Germline loops: CDR1 SEHNR, CDR2 FQNEAQ (reference sequence). The CDR3 DNA sequence: TGTGCCAGCAGCTTACCCCCGGAACCCTACGAGCAGTACTTC. Translating gives CASSLPPEPYEQYF.

This chain connects TRBV12-3 or TRBV12-4 to TRBJ2-1, with D perhaps matching TRBD2 (5 bases). The CDR3 spans 15 residues. V lost 2 bases, J lost 6 bases, and 14 bases lay in between. As DNA, the CDR3 is TGTGCCAGCAGTTTACTCCTAGCCCACCCCAATGAGCAGTTCTTC. Its translation: CASSLLLAHPNEQFF.

The chain couples TRBV11-2 to TRBJ1-2; tentative D call: TRBD1 (6 bases). Germline lookup yields CDR1 SGHAT and CDR2 FQNNGV. The CDR3 totals 16 residues. V was clipped by 5 bases and J by 4 bases, with 20 bases between them. CDR3 protein: CASSTEQGVRVYGYTF. The CDR3 nucleotides read TGTGCCAGCAGCACTGAACAGGGAGTTCGGGTCTATGGCTACACCTTC.

This clonotype was seen ten or more times. The chain employs TRBV10-3 and TRBJ1-5, with D tentatively TRBD1 (6 bases). CDR3 length equals 15 residues. In germline, CDR1 is ENHRY, CDR2 SYGVKD. Trimming removed 4 bases at V and 4 bases at J, with 14 bases between. CDR3 sequence reads: CAISAWDTGNQPQHF. CDR3 bases: TGTGCCATCAGTGCCTGGGACACTGGGAATCAGCCCCAGCATTTT.

This clonotype has at least ten counts. The V call is TRBV25-1, the J call TRBJ2-3; the D is unclear. CDR3 size: 14 residues. In germline, CDR1 is MGHDK, CDR2 SYGVNS. V dropped 0 bases and J dropped 6 bases, with 10 bases sitting between them. The CDR3 is CASSEYVRQDTQYF. The CDR3 nucleotides read TGTGCCAGCAGTGAATATGTGCGGCAGGATACGCAGTATTTT. Based on the CDR3 plus reference TRBV25-1 and TRBJ2-3, the full variable domain is EADIYQTPRYLVIGTGKKITLECSQTMGHDKMYWYQQDPGMELHLIHYSYGVNSTEKGDLSSESTVSRIRTEHFPLTLESARPSHTSQYLCASSEYVRQDTQYFGPGTRLTVL.

There are many counts of this clonotype. The chain recombines TRBV20-1 with TRBJ1-1; 7 positions agree with TRBD1. This CDR3 spans 12 amino acids. V lost 6 bases to trimming and J lost 6 bases; unmatched junction nucleotides: 7. CDR1 and CDR2 (germline): DFQATT, SNEGSKA (reference sequence). The CDR3 DNA sequence: TGCAGTGCCAGGGGGGGTAGCTCTGAAGCTTTCTTT. The encoded protein is CSARGGSSEAFF.

This clonotype was recorded many times. V is TRBV12-5 and J is TRBJ2-2, with unresolved D. The CDR3 runs to 14 residues. In germline, CDR1 is LGHNT, CDR2 FRNRAP. V was pared by 3 bases and J by 3 bases, with 8 bases between. The CDR3 sequence is CASGFFRDTGELFF. The CDR3 coding sequence is TGTGCTAGTGGTTTTTTTCGGGACACCGGGGAGCTGTTTTTT.

In its sample, this clonotype was seen many times. The gene calls are TRBV10-3 and TRBJ1-2; a possible D gene is TRBD1 (6 bases). This CDR3 has 13 residues. V was cut by 0 bases and J by 8 bases, with 10 bases left in between. Germline V CDR1 and CDR2: ENHRY, SYGVKD. The CDR3 nucleotides are TGTGCCATCAGTGAGTCAACAGGGCAGGGCTACACCTTC. Translated: CAISESTGQGYTF.

This clonotype was detected ten times or more. The V and J genes are TRBV20-1 and TRBJ2-7; D unclear. CDR3 length: 11 amino acids. V was pared by 3 bases and J by 3 bases, with 6 bases between. Germline V lookup: CDR1 DFQATT, CDR2 SNEGSKA (reference sequence). The CDR3 here is CSASTIYEQYF. CDR3 bases: TGCAGTGCTAGTACAATCTACGAGCAGTACTTC.